Listed below are T cell receptor beta chains from one sample, sequenced in a study of blood T cells in healthy people across ages. TCRdb used MiXCR to reprocess the 5' RACE reads, holding one entry per CDR3 protein. Among about 1.4 million distinct CDR3 sequences listed, 59% were seen once. Input material: blood. The receptors here all came from a man between 18 and 35 years old in good health. Both conserved end residues are part of each CDR3. D genes are given only for firm matches.

CDR3aa: CASSHPQGFVNEQFF; v_gene: TRBV12-3/TRBV12-4; d_gene: .; j_gene: TRBJ2-1
CDR3aa: CASRGWRGVQETQYF; v_gene: TRBV28; d_gene: .; j_gene: TRBJ2-5
CDR3aa: CASRNYDRGYGYTF; v_gene: TRBV4-1; d_gene: TRBD1; j_gene: TRBJ1-2
CDR3aa: CASTGGYHTDTQYF; v_gene: TRBV25-1; d_gene: TRBD2; j_gene: TRBJ2-3
CDR3aa: CASSVTGGPSMNTEAFF; v_gene: TRBV9; d_gene: TRBD1; j_gene: TRBJ1-1
CDR3aa: CASSYRAGPNNEQFF; v_gene: TRBV6-5; d_gene: .; j_gene: TRBJ2-1
CDR3aa: CASSALGQEGTKYGYTF; v_gene: TRBV5-6; d_gene: TRBD1; j_gene: TRBJ1-2
CDR3aa: CASSQVLGSQNIQYF; v_gene: TRBV14; d_gene: .; j_gene: .
CDR3aa: CASALSGQGQPDTQYF; v_gene: TRBV7-9; d_gene: TRBD1; j_gene: TRBJ2-3
CDR3aa: CSGTDGTYEQYF; v_gene: TRBV20-1; d_gene: .; j_gene: TRBJ2-7
CDR3aa: CASSTNINEQYF; v_gene: TRBV11-2; d_gene: .; j_gene: .
CDR3aa: CATSRDRGMVLGYTF; v_gene: TRBV15; d_gene: .; j_gene: TRBJ1-2
CDR3aa: CASSQGGYGQAEMSQFF; v_gene: TRBV4-2; d_gene: TRBD1; j_gene: .
CDR3aa: CASSQENTGRQYF; v_gene: TRBV4-1; d_gene: .; j_gene: TRBJ2-5
CDR3aa: CSAGTAKYEQYF; v_gene: TRBV29-1; d_gene: TRBD1; j_gene: TRBJ2-7
CDR3aa: CASSLWDGAKETQYF; v_gene: TRBV5-5; d_gene: .; j_gene: TRBJ2-5
CDR3aa: CSARPYTRTSSTDTQYF; v_gene: TRBV20-1; d_gene: .; j_gene: TRBJ2-3
CDR3aa: CSARGSRGGRRDTQYF; v_gene: TRBV20-1; d_gene: TRBD2; j_gene: TRBJ2-3
CDR3aa: CASSQSGTEAFF; v_gene: TRBV4-2; d_gene: .; j_gene: TRBJ1-1
CDR3aa: CSARIGYGYTF; v_gene: TRBV20-1; d_gene: .; j_gene: TRBJ1-2
CDR3aa: CASSPPSGTSGRESYEQYF; v_gene: TRBV6-2/TRBV6-3; d_gene: TRBD2; j_gene: TRBJ2-7